The present T cell receptor beta chain was sequenced within a study of OX40 agonist ivuxolimab in advanced cancers. In the study overall: With ivuxolimab, an agonistic anti-OX40 (CD134) antibody, patients were treated. In three patients, partial responses were observed, one with hepatocellular carcinoma and two with cutaneous melanoma.

The data were produced by immunoSEQ multiplex PCR, yet TCRdb's version contains in-frame clones alone and is incomplete. Counted here are 40,000 to 55,000 clones, under 90% occurring once; the ten biggest clones make up approximately 24%. Study-level points and caveats: Expanded peripheral T-cell antigen specificity went undetermined.

A word on this clone: Its antigen is unknown.

Germline loops: CDR1 SNHLY, CDR2 FYNNEI. The CDR3 runs 14 residues. The V and J ends lost 1 base and 8 bases respectively, with 13 bases between them. The TCR comes from an adult with an advanced solid tumor such as melanoma, head and neck, liver or kidney cancer. This material consisted of CD4+ or CD8+ T cells sorted from blood, taken in a trial of the OX40 agonist ivuxolimab. The rearrangement joins TRBV2 to TRBJ2-3; D uncertain. CDR3 protein: CASSEDQPPSTQYF. In DNA, the CDR3 is TGTGCCAGCAGTGAAGACCAACCTCCTAGTACGCAGTATTTT. Full variable domain (remainder filled in from reference TRBV2 and TRBJ2-3): EPEVTQTPSHQVTQMGQEVILRCVPISNHLYFYWYRQILGQKVEFLVSFYNNEISEKSEIFDDQFSVERPDGSNFTLKIRSTKLEDSAMYFCASSEDQPPSTQYFGPGTRLTVL.